The source of this T cell receptor (beta chain) is a study of blood T cell repertoires in COVID-19. Study overall: Samples taken during acute and convalescent COVID-19 were collected in the United States, Italy and Spain. T cells, B-cell-depleted T cells, or PBMCs provided the cDNA or gDNA that served as material.

The CDR3 runs to 16 residues. The germline V gene encodes CDR1 SGHNT and CDR2 YENEEA. The junction had 6 bases not matched to a gene; V was cut back by 4 bases and J by 6 bases. Authors' methods: Amplification of reference gene primers provided the estimated nucleated cell counts. Assay: immunoSEQ multiplex PCR; the TCRdb copy retains only in-frame clones and omits some. The V and J calls and clone size are taken from that table; D and trimming were inferred from the DNA. The sample contains 95,000 to 150,000 clones, less than 75% of which appear only once. This TCR was recovered from a human donor with acute or convalescent COVID-19. The donor label of this sample is uncertain. The chain uses TRBV11-3 and TRBJ2-3; 14 nucleotides line up with TRBD2. The sequencing sample was made of peripheral blood. The DNA for the CDR3 is TGTGCCAGCAGCTCCCGACTAGCGGGGGGGCCGGATACGCAGTATTTT. This gives the protein CASSSRLAGGPDTQYF.